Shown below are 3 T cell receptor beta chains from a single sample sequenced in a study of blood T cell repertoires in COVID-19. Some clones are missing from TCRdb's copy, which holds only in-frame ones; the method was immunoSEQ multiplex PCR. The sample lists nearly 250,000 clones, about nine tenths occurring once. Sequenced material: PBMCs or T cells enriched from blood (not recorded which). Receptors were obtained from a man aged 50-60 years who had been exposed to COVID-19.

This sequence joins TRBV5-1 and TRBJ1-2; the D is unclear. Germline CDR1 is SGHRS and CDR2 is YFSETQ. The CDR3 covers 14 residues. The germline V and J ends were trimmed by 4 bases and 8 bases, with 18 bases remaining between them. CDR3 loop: CASSRDASSGGYTF. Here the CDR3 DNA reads TGCGCCAGCAGCCGTGATGCTTCGTCGGGAGGCTACACCTTC.

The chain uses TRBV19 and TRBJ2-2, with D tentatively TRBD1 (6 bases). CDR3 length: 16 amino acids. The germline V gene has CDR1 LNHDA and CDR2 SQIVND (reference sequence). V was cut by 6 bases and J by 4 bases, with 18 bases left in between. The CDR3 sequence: CASRHPPTGPTGELFF. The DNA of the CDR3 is TGTGCCAGTAGGCACCCACCGACAGGTCCCACCGGGGAGCTGTTTTTT.

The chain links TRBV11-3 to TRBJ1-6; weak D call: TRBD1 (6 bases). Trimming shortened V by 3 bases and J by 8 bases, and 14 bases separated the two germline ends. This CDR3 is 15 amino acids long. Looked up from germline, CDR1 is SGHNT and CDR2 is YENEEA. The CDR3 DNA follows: TGTGCCAGCAGCTTCAGGGGCATTAAAGATTCACCCCTCCACTTT. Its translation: CASSFRGIKDSPLHF. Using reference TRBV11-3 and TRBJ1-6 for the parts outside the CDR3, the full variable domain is EAGVVQSPRYKIIEKKQPVAFWCNPISGHNTLYWYLQNLGQGPELLIRYENEEAVDDSQLPKDRFSAERLKGVDSTLKIQPAELGDSAVYLCASSFRGIKDSPLHFGNGTRLTVT.